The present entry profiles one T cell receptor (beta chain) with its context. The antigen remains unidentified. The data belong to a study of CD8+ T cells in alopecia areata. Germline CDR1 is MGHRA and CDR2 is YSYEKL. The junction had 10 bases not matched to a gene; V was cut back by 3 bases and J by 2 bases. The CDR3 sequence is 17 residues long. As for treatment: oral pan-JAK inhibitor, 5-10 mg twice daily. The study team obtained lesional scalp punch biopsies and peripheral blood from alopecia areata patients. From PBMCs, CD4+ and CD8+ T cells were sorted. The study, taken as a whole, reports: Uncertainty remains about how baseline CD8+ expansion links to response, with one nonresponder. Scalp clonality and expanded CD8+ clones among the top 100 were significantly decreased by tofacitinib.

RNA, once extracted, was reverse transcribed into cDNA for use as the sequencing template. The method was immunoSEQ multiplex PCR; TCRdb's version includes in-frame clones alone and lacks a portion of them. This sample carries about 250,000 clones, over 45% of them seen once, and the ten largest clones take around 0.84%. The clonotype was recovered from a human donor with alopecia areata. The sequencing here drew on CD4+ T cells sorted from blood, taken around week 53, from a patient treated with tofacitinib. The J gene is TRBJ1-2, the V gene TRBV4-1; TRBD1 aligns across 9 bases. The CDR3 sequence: CASSQGAPDRGNYGYTF. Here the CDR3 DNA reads TGCGCCAGCAGCCAGGGAGCCCCGGACAGGGGAAACTATGGCTACACCTTC.